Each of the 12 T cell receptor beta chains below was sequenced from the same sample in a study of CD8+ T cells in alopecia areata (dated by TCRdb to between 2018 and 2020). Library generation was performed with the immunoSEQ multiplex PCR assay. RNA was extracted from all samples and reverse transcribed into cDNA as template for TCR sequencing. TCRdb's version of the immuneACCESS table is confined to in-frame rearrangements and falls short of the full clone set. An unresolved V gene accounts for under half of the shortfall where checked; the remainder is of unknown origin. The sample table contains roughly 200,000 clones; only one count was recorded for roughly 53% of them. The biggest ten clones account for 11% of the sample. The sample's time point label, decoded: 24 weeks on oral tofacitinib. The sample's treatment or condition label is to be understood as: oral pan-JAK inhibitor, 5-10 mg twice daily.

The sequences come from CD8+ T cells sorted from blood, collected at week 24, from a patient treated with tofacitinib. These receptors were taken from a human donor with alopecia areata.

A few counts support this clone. DNA of the CDR3: TGCAGCGTTGAGGCGTCGGACGTATCGAACACCGGGGAGCTGTTTTTT. Translated, it gives CSVEASDVSNTGELFF. The rearrangement links TRBV29-1 to TRBJ2-2; D remains unclear. The germline CDR1 and CDR2 sequences are SQVTM and ANQGSEA. Deletions cut 3 bases from V and 0 bases from J, with 14 bases between. The CDR3 totals 16 residues.

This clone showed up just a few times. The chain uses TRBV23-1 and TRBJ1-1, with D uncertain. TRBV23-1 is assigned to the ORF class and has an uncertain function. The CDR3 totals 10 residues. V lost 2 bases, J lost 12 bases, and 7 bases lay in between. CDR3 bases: TGCGCCAGCAGTCAACCCAATTCTTTCTTT. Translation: CASSQPNSFF.

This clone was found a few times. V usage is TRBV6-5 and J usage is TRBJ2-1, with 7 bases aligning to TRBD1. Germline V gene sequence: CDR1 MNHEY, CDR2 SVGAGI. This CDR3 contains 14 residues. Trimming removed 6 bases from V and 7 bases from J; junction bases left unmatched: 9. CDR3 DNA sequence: TGTGCCAGCAGCTTAGGGCAGGGGGAGAATGAGCAGTTCTTC. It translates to CASSLGQGENEQFF.

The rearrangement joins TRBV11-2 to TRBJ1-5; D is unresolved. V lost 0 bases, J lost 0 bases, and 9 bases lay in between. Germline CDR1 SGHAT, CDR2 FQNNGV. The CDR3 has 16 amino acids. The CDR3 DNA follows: TGTGCCAGCAGCTTAGATGGGTATCCTAGCAATCAGCCCCAGCATTTT. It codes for CASSLDGYPSNQPQHF. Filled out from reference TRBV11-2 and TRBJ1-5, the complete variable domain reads EAGVAQSPRYKIIEKRQSVAFWCNPISGHATLYWYQQILGQGPKLLIQFQNNGVVDDSQLPKDRFSAERLKGVDSTLKIQPAKLEDSAVYLCASSLDGYPSNQPQHFGDGTRLSIL.

CDR3 amino acids: CASSRDRGAAAFF. The CDR3 DNA reads as TGTGCCAGCAGCCGGGACAGGGGGGCGGCCGCTTTCTTT. This chain connects TRBV7-6 to TRBJ1-1, with TRBD1 matching 11 bases. V lost 5 bases and J lost 11; bases outside the gene matches: 7. This CDR3 is built from 13 residues. Germline loops: CDR1 SGHVS, CDR2 FNYEAQ.

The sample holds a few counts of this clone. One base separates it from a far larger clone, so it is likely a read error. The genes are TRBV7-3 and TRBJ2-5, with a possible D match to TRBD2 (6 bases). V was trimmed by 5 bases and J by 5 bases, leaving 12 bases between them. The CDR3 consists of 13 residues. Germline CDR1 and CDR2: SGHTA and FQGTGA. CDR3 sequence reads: CASSVGGWETQYF. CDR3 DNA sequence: TGTGCCAGCAGCGTGGGGGGATGGGAGACCCAGTACTTC.

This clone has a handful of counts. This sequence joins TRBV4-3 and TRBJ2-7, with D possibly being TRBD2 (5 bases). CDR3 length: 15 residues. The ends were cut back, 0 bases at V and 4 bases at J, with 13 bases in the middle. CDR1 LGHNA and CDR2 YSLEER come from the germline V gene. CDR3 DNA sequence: TGCGCCAGCAGCCAAGATCTGGAGGTTACGTACGAGCAGTACTTC. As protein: CASSQDLEVTYEQYF.

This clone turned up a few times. CDR3 region: CASSYGSSGIAEAFF. The CDR3 region has the DNA TGTGCCAGCAGTTACGGTTCGTCGGGGATCGCTGAAGCTTTCTTT. The chain uses TRBV6-5 and TRBJ1-1; unclear D gene. In germline, CDR1 is MNHEY, CDR2 SVGAGI. V lost 2 bases to trimming and J lost 6 bases, with 16 bases between them. This CDR3 is built from 15 residues.

The DNA of the CDR3 is TGTGCCAGCAGCGTGGCCCAATCGAACACTGAAGCTTTCTTT. Amino acids: CASSVAQSNTEAFF. The chain couples TRBV9 to TRBJ1-1; no clear D. Germline CDR1 is SGDLS and CDR2 is YYNGEE. The CDR3 has 14 residues. Trimming shortened V by 2 bases and J by 1 base, and 9 bases separated the two germline ends.

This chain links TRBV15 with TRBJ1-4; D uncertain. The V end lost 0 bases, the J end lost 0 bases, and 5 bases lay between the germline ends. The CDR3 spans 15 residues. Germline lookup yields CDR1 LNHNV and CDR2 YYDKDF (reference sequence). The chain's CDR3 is CATSREETTNEKLFF. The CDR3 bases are TGTGCCACCAGCAGAGAGGAAACAACTAATGAAAAACTGTTTTTT.

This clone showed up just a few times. The CDR3 sequence: CATSRESGTDTQYF. As DNA, the CDR3 is TGTGCCACCAGCAGAGAGTCCGGCACAGATACGCAGTATTTT. This rearrangement joins TRBV15 to TRBJ2-3; D is undetermined. V was pared by 0 bases and J by 1 base, with 5 bases between. The CDR3 has 14 amino acids. Germline CDR1 reads LNHNV; CDR2 reads YYDKDF (reference sequence).

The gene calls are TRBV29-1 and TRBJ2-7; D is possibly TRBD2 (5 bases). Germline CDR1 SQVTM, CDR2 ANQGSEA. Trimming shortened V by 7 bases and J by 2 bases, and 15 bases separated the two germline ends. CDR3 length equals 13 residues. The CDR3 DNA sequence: TGCAGCGCTGTGCCTGACTACACCTACGAGCAGTACTTC. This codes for CSAVPDYTYEQYF.